The sequence of this T cell receptor beta chain was determined in a study of blood T cell repertoires in COVID-19. Study-wide background: Sources were T cells, B-cell-depleted T cells, or PBMCs; the material itself was cDNA or gDNA.

Per the authors' pipeline: Estimation of nucleated cell counts was performed using reference gene primer amplification. Sequencing used immunoSEQ multiplex PCR; TCRdb keeps in-frame clones, though not all of them. V and J calls plus clone size are reproduced from that table; the DNA served to infer D and trimming. The data show 80,000 to 100,000 clones, approximately 86% seen once. CDR1 and CDR2 from the germline V gene are LNHDA and SQIVND (reference sequence). The trim removed 4 bases at V and 4 bases at J, leaving 6 bases unmatched. The CDR3 totals 15 residues. This TCR was recovered from a man aged 65 to 79 with active or convalescent COVID-19. Material: peripheral blood. This rearrangement joins TRBV19 to TRBJ1-5; 8 bases fit TRBD1. The CDR3 sequence is CASSTTGGRNQPQHF. The CDR3 nucleotides are TGTGCCAGTAGTACAACAGGGGGGAGGAATCAGCCCCAGCATTTT.